Shown below are 2 T cell receptor beta chains from a single sample sequenced in a study of immune evolution from preneoplasia to lung adenocarcinoma. The data were produced by immunoSEQ multiplex PCR, yet TCRdb's version contains in-frame clones alone and is incomplete. The table has roughly 5,700 clones, about four fifths seen once. Material for sequencing was FFPE normal lung tissue adjacent to the tumor. Source of these receptors: a person aged 50 to 70 with lung adenocarcinoma.

V gene TRBV18 combines with J gene TRBJ1-3; D remains ambiguous. This CDR3 spans 17 amino acids. Between the trimmed V and J ends, which lost 3 bases and 0 bases, there was a span of 15 bases. Germline V gene sequence: CDR1 KGHSH, CDR2 LQKENI. For the CDR3, the DNA is TGTGCCAGCTCACCTGTTGGGCACCCTAGCTCTGGAAACACCATATATTTT. Protein: CASSPVGHPSSGNTIYF.

The V gene is TRBV28, the J gene TRBJ2-7, with 9 bases lining up with TRBD2. V shed 8 bases, J shed 1 base, and the junction held 6 bases outside the gene matches. CDR1 and CDR2 (germline): MDHEN, SYDVKM. The CDR3 sequence is 14 residues long. The CDR3: CASLEAGGSYEQYF. As DNA, the CDR3 is TGTGCCAGCTTGGAAGCGGGAGGTTCCTACGAGCAGTACTTC.